This is a list of T cell receptor beta chains from one sample in a study of T cells after yellow fever vaccination. MiXCR, run by TCRdb on the 5' RACE reads, gives a single entry per CDR3 protein. In the table there are 150,000 to 200,000 distinct CDR3 sequences, 11% of which are singletons. The specimen comprised CD8+ T cells sorted from PBMCs, sampled 15 days after the yellow fever booster vaccination. The receptors were sampled from a man between 18 and 29 years old who received the YFV17D yellow fever vaccine. The CDR3 runs from the conserved cysteine through the conserved F or W. D genes are given only for firm matches. Clone size is given for some rows only: seen once, a few or many times, or a class if the clone is expanded.

j_call clone_size d_call v_call cdr3_aa cdr3_nt
TRBJ2-5 NA NA TRBV9 CASSVEEQETQYF TGTGCCAGCAGCGTAGAAGAGCAAGAGACCCAGTACTTC
TRBJ2-5 many TRBD1 TRBV7-9 CASSRATGTGFVETQYF TGTGCCAGCAGCAGGGCTACCGGGACAGGGTTCGTGGAGACCCAGTACTTC
TRBJ1-1 NA NA TRBV4-3 CASSQDPRIEGEAFF TGCGCCAGCAGCCAAGATCCAAGAATAGAAGGTGAAGCTTTCTTT
TRBJ2-1 NA TRBD2 TRBV7-9 CASSRGERIYNEQFF TGTGCCAGCAGCCGGGGGGAACGAATTTACAATGAGCAGTTCTTC
TRBJ1-1 NA NA TRBV4-3 CASSQDWVENTEAFF TGCGCCAGCAGCCAAGATTGGGTTGAGAACACTGAAGCTTTCTTT
TRBJ1-1 NA TRBD1 TRBV24-1 CATSDSTGVAFF TGTGCCACCAGTGATTCGACAGGGGTAGCTTTCTTT
TRBJ2-3 NA TRBD2 TRBV29-1 CSVNLAGASTDTQYF TGCAGCGTTAACCTAGCGGGAGCTAGCACAGATACGCAGTATTTT
TRBJ2-1 few TRBD1 TRBV10-1 CASISGQGAAYPQSNEQFF TGCGCCAGCATTAGCGGACAGGGGGCGGCGTACCCCCAGTCGAATGAGCAGTTCTTC
TRBJ1-4 NA NA TRBV4-3 CASSQLRTVNEKLFF TGCGCCAGCAGCCAACTGAGGACAGTTAATGAAAAACTGTTTTTT
TRBJ1-2 NA TRBD1 TRBV27 CASKYGGGQGYTF TGTGCCAGCAAATACGGAGGGGGCCAGGGCTACACCTTC
TRBJ2-3 many NA TRBV7-8 CASSSPARGAKDTQYF TGTGCCAGCAGCTCGCCTGCACGCGGCGCGAAAGATACGCAGTATTTT
TRBJ1-1 NA TRBD1 TRBV4-2 CASSQADRASPLNTEAFF TGTGCCAGCAGCCAAGCGGACAGGGCCTCTCCCTTGAACACTGAAGCTTTCTTT
TRBJ2-1 NA NA TRBV7-9 CASSAGTLNEQFF TGTGCCAGCAGCGCCGGGACATTGAATGAGCAGTTCTTC
TRBJ1-2 NA NA TRBV4-1 CASSQWRGESGYTF TGCGCCAGCAGCCAATGGAGGGGAGAAAGCGGCTACACCTTC
TRBJ1-6 NA TRBD1 TRBV5-5 CASSSDDREVTNSPLHF TGTGCCAGCAGCTCTGATGACAGGGAAGTGACTAATTCACCCCTCCACTTT
TRBJ1-1 NA NA TRBV20-1 CSARGIGTEAFF TGCAGTGCTAGAGGGATAGGCACTGAAGCTTTCTTT
TRBJ1-1 few NA TRBV7-8 CASSLRVDGAFF TGTGCCAGCAGCTTACGAGTGGACGGCGCTTTCTTT
TRBJ2-2 few NA TRBV4-3 CASSQGYRGTDTGELFF TGCGCCAGCAGCCAAGGTTATCGGGGGACGGACACCGGGGAGCTGTTTTTT
TRBJ1-5 NA NA TRBV6-2/TRBV6-3 CASSGDLYSNQPQHF TGTGCCAGCTCGGGGGACCTTTATAGCAATCAGCCCCAGCATTTT
TRBJ2-3 few NA TRBV6-5 CATKAATLTDTQYF TGTGCCACTAAAGCGGCGACACTGACAGATACGCAGTATTTT
TRBJ2-7 few NA TRBV5-7 CASSLIVGDATTYEQYF TGTGCCAGCAGCTTGATCGTAGGGGACGCAACGACCTACGAGCAGTACTTC
TRBJ1-5 few NA TRBV19 CASKPPGGGQPQHF TGTGCCAGTAAACCACCGGGGGGCGGACAGCCCCAGCATTTT
TRBJ2-1 many NA TRBV4-1 CASSLYQPRGTSYNEQFF TGCGCCAGCAGCCTCTACCAACCCAGGGGAACCTCCTACAATGAGCAGTTCTTC
TRBJ1-1 few NA TRBV18 CASSPSGRVNTEAFF TGTGCCAGCTCACCGTCGGGGAGGGTGAACACTGAAGCTTTCTTT
TRBJ2-3 few TRBD2 TRBV20-1 CSARRDYTDTQYF TGCAGTGCTAGGAGGGACTACACAGATACGCAGTATTTT
TRBJ2-2 NA TRBD1 TRBV15 CATSRDRGITGELFF TGTGCCACCAGCAGAGACAGGGGGATTACCGGGGAGCTGTTTTTT
TRBJ2-3 many TRBD2 TRBV4-3 CASSQAVAGGRSSTDTQYF TGCGCCAGCAGCCAAGCCGTAGCGGGGGGACGCTCTAGCACAGATACGCAGTATTTT
TRBJ2-6 NA NA TRBV5-6 CASSFGAGANVLTF TGTGCCAGCAGCTTTGGGGCTGGGGCCAACGTCCTGACTTTC
TRBJ2-1 few NA TRBV7-2 CASSFSAGQGYEQFF TGTGCCAGCAGCTTTAGCGCGGGCCAGGGGTATGAGCAGTTCTTC
TRBJ1-1 many NA TRBV7-9 CAGAMGGTEAFF TGTGCCGGAGCCATGGGGGGCACTGAAGCTTTCTTT
TRBJ1-5 NA NA TRBV4-1 CASSQGPGRNQPQHF TGCGCCAGCAGCCAAGGTCCCGGCAGGAACCAGCCCCAGCATTTT
TRBJ2-1 few TRBD1 TRBV19 CASSTRDRGNEQFF TGTGCCAGTAGTACCCGGGACAGAGGGAATGAGCAGTTCTTC
TRBJ2-7 NA NA TRBV29-1 CSARTGLSTYEQYF TGCAGCGCTCGAACAGGACTCTCGACTTACGAGCAGTACTTC
TRBJ2-5 NA TRBD1 TRBV28 CASSQTGGGETQYF TGTGCCAGCAGCCAGACAGGGGGGGGAGAGACCCAGTACTTC
TRBJ2-3 few TRBD2 TRBV14 CASSQESSGFTDTQYF TGTGCCAGCAGCCAAGAGTCTAGCGGGTTCACAGATACGCAGTATTTT
TRBJ2-7 NA NA TRBV6-2/TRBV6-3 CASSSSEQYF TGTGCCAGCAGTAGCAGCGAGCAGTACTTC
TRBJ2-1 few TRBD2 TRBV20-1 CSARDASGGAIPFF TGCAGTGCTAGAGATGCCAGCGGGGGGGCCATTCCGTTCTTC
TRBJ1-5 few NA TRBV6-5 CASSEDSPNQPQHF TGTGCCAGCAGTGAGGACAGCCCCAATCAGCCCCAGCATTTT
TRBJ1-6 NA TRBD1 TRBV10-3 CAIRDRGLIGSPLHF TGTGCCATCCGGGACAGGGGGCTCATCGGTTCACCCCTCCACTTT
TRBJ1-4 few NA TRBV4-1 CASSQEWGATNEKLFF TGCGCCAGCAGCCAAGAGTGGGGGGCAACTAATGAAAAACTGTTTTTT
TRBJ2-2 few NA TRBV4-2 CASSPEWANTGELFF TGTGCCAGCAGCCCCGAGTGGGCGAACACCGGGGAGCTGTTTTTT
TRBJ2-1 many TRBD2 TRBV29-1 CSVEDWSSGAGDEQFF TGCAGCGTTGAAGATTGGAGTAGCGGGGCGGGGGATGAGCAGTTCTTC
TRBJ1-2 few NA TRBV9 CASSARVAHYGYTF TGTGCCAGCAGCGCCCGGGTGGCCCACTATGGCTACACCTTC
TRBJ2-3 NA TRBD1 TRBV9 CASSAYRGSTDTQYF TGTGCCAGCAGCGCTTACAGGGGGTCCACGGATACGCAGTATTTT
TRBJ2-3 few NA TRBV27 CASSLWNADTQYF TGTGCCAGCAGTTTATGGAACGCAGATACGCAGTATTTT
TRBJ2-3 NA NA TRBV7-3 CASSLILDSTDTQYF TGTGCCAGCAGCTTAATACTAGATAGCACAGATACGCAGTATTTT
TRBJ2-3 few NA TRBV29-1 CSVVWREADTQYF TGCAGCGTTGTGTGGAGGGAAGCAGATACGCAGTATTTT
TRBJ2-1 few TRBD2 TRBV27 CASSLDSGGWNEQFF TGTGCCAGCAGTCTCGATAGCGGGGGTTGGAATGAGCAGTTCTTC
TRBJ2-7 NA NA TRBV5-6 CASSLESLGGYEQYF TGTGCCAGCAGCTTGGAGAGTCTGGGGGGATACGAGCAGTACTTC
TRBJ2-1 few NA TRBV12-3/TRBV12-4 CASSSTGTYNEQFF TGTGCCAGCAGTTCCACGGGGACCTACAATGAGCAGTTCTTC
TRBJ2-5 many TRBD2 TRBV4-1 CASSQYIAGGRETQYF TGCGCCAGCAGCCAATATATAGCGGGGGGGCGAGAGACCCAGTACTTC
TRBJ2-3 few NA TRBV4-3 CASSQVIPGTVLGTDTQYF TGCGCCAGCAGCCAAGTGATCCCCGGGACCGTCTTAGGCACAGATACGCAGTATTTT
TRBJ2-3 NA NA TRBV4-1 CASSQDSSAPAIRGTQYF TGCGCCAGCAGCCAAGATTCCTCGGCGCCCGCCATACGGGGTACGCAGTATTTT